This T cell receptor (beta chain) emerged from a study of T-cell reconstitution after alpha-beta-depleted transplantation in children. This clonotype was counted ten times or more. The antigen is unknown. Study-level findings and limits: At day 60, the high TCRbeta diversity found in some patients originated from recipient T cells and thymic progenitors that had survived. Several hundred expanded graft clones reportedly gave rise to the alpha-beta T cells present about two months after transplant. At the one-year point after transplant, T-cell counts and TCRbeta diversity were found to come mostly from T cells that had been newly produced.

A TCRbeta library incorporating unique molecular identifiers was prepared. A single record per CDR3 protein comes from TCRdb applying MiXCR to the PCR reads. The sample lists some 180,000 distinct CDR3 sequences; approximately 6.3% were seen once. The origin of this receptor is a boy aged 2-15 years with acute lymphoblastic leukemia, due to receive a stem cell transplant. The sequencing here drew on PBMCs, taken before TCRalphabeta/CD19-depleted stem cell transplant.

CDR3 sequence reads: CAISELNTEAFF. Here the CDR3 DNA reads TGTGCCATCAGTGAATTGAACACTGAAGCTTTCTTT. The chain recombines TRBV10-3 with TRBJ1-1; D not certain. The germline V gene has CDR1 ENHRY and CDR2 SYGVKD. Deletions cut 3 bases from V and 0 bases from J, with 2 bases between. The CDR3 totals 12 residues.